This passage covers 30 T cell receptor beta chains from one sample sequenced in a study of CD8 T cells in Susac syndrome (dated by TCRdb to between 2019 and 2020). Libraries came from the immunoSEQ multiplex PCR assay. RNA was extracted using the RNeasy kit, and roughly 0.5 to 1 microgram was reverse transcribed with random hexamers. TCRdb reanalyzed the raw reads on its own, using fastp at Q25 for trimming and MiXCR for clone calling, and kept in-frame beta chains. Merged by CDR3 protein, the rows form single entries marked with the most common genes and DNA. Recorded for this sample are roughly 150,000 distinct CDR3 sequences; around 95% of them occurred a single time. The ten largest clones represent about 0.15% of the sample. The specimen was CD8+ T cells from PBMCs. These receptors originate from a human donor with multiple sclerosis.

The chain links TRBV3-1 to TRBJ2-3; possibly TRBD2 for D (5 bases). Germline loops: CDR1 LGHDT, CDR2 YNNKEL (reference sequence). The CDR3 length is 14 residues. Trimming removed 4 bases at V and 6 bases at J, with 14 bases between. The CDR3 sequence is CASSPPEPGDTQYF. The CDR3 region has the DNA TGTGCCAGCAGCCCTCCCGAACCGGGGGATACGCAGTATTTT.

This sequence joins TRBV2 and TRBJ1-4; D is unclear. Germline V gene sequence: CDR1 SNHLY, CDR2 FYNNEI. The germline V and J ends were trimmed by 5 bases and 0 bases, with 13 bases remaining between them. The CDR3 consists of 16 residues. The CDR3 nucleotides are TGTGCCAGCAGTCCGACGGGTACGGCAACTAATGAAAAACTGTTTTTT. This encodes CASSPTGTATNEKLFF.

The chain carries TRBV20-1 and TRBJ2-1; TRBD2 might be the D (5 bases). CDR3 length equals 11 residues. Germline-derived CDR1 and CDR2 are DFQATT and SNEGSKA (reference sequence). V lost 4 bases to trimming and J lost 8 bases, with 9 bases between them. CDR3 sequence (DNA): TGCAGTGCTACAGGAGGCTATGAGCAGTTCTTC. Amino acid sequence: CSATGGYEQFF.

This chain links TRBV13 with TRBJ2-1, with D perhaps matching TRBD1 (5 bases). This CDR3 is built from 15 residues. Per germline, CDR1 PRHDT and CDR2 FYEKMQ (reference sequence). V gave up 1 base and J gave up 8 bases, with 15 bases separating them. In nucleotides, the CDR3 is TGTGCCAGCAGCTTAGCCAGGGTCTTAATGGATGAGCAGTTCTTC. Translated: CASSLARVLMDEQFF.

The chain carries TRBV30 and TRBJ2-2, with D unclear. Trimming removed 3 bases at V and 3 bases at J, with 11 bases between. Germline CDR1 GTSNPN, CDR2 SVGIG (reference sequence). The CDR3 consists of 14 residues. CDR3 sequence (DNA): TGTGCCTGGAGCGTCCGCCAGTACACCGGGGAGCTGTTTTTT. This encodes CAWSVRQYTGELFF.

V and J are TRBV7-8 and TRBJ2-1; no firm D call. This CDR3 spans 14 amino acids. Trimming took off 6 bases at V and 8 bases at J, with 17 bases between the two ends. Germline lookup yields CDR1 SGHVS and CDR2 FQNEAQ. The CDR3 bases are TGTGCCAGCAGTTCAGATAGGTTGGTCGATGAGCAGTTCTTC. Translating it yields CASSSDRLVDEQFF.

The J gene is TRBJ2-1, the V gene TRBV27; D gene unclear. The CDR3 contains 15 residues. The germline V and J ends were trimmed by 0 bases and 8 bases, with 14 bases remaining between them. The V gene's germline CDR1 is MNHEY and CDR2 SMNVEV (reference sequence). As DNA, the CDR3 is TGTGCCAGCAGTTTATCGATCCTAGTTTTCGATGAGCAGTTCTTC. Translation gives CASSLSILVFDEQFF.

The table lists this clonotype with a count of one. The chain links TRBV29-1 to TRBJ1-1; D is possibly TRBD1 (6 bases). Germline lookup yields CDR1 SQVTM and CDR2 ANQGSEA. V was pared by 0 bases and J by 2 bases, with 10 bases between. CDR3 size: 14 residues. The CDR3 is CSVEEWTANTEAFF. CDR3 sequence (DNA): TGCAGCGTTGAAGAGTGGACAGCCAACACTGAAGCTTTCTTT.

V gene TRBV7-2 combines with J gene TRBJ1-6; D ambiguous. This CDR3 region has 15 residues. V gave up 1 base and J gave up 0 bases, with 4 bases separating them. Germline V gene lookup returns CDR1 SGHTA and CDR2 FQGNSA. CDR3 protein: CASSLERSYNSPLHF. CDR3 in DNA: TGTGCCAGCAGCTTAGAGCGCTCCTATAATTCACCCCTCCACTTT.

Written as DNA, the CDR3 is TGCAGCGTACCCGCCGACAGAAGTAATGAGCAGTTCTTC. It is translated as CSVPADRSNEQFF. The chain joins TRBV29-1 to TRBJ2-1, with D possibly being TRBD1 (5 bases). CDR1 and CDR2 (germline): SQVTM, ANQGSEA. The CDR3 runs 13 residues. Trimming stripped 6 bases from V and 7 bases from J, with 16 bases between.

The V gene is TRBV19, the J gene TRBJ1-5; TRBD1 matches 7 bases. J gave up 4 bases and V 10 bases, and 4 bases lay outside the gene matches. This CDR3 comprises 12 residues. Germline assignment: CDR1 LNHDA and CDR2 SQIVND (reference sequence). CDR3 residues: CATRGGNQPQHF. As DNA, the CDR3 is TGTGCCACCAGGGGGGGGAATCAGCCCCAGCATTTT.

The V gene is TRBV7-9, the J gene TRBJ1-1; TRBD1 might be the D (5 bases). The CDR3 runs to 12 residues. V was pared by 5 bases and J by 6 bases, with 10 bases between. CDR1 is SEHNR, CDR2 FQNEAQ, per germline (reference sequence). The CDR3 region is CASSTQGAEAFF. As DNA, the CDR3 is TGTGCCAGCAGCACCCAAGGGGCTGAAGCTTTCTTT.

The rearrangement joins TRBV12-3 or TRBV12-4 to TRBJ1-5, with D uncertain. The V and J ends lost 6 bases and 4 bases respectively, with 7 bases between them. The CDR3 sequence is 12 residues long. As DNA, the CDR3 is TGTGCCAGCAGATCCCGGAATCAGCCCCAGCATTTT. Translation gives CASRSRNQPQHF.

This chain connects TRBV5-1 to TRBJ2-2, with D possibly matching TRBD2 (5 bases). This CDR3 spans 15 amino acids. CDR1 is SGHRS and CDR2 is YFSETQ in the germline V gene. V lost 2 bases and J 5 bases, leaving 13 bases between the germline ends. The CDR3 here is CASSFRDPNTGELFF. The CDR3 DNA reads as TGCGCCAGCAGCTTCCGGGATCCAAATACCGGGGAGCTGTTTTTT.

This chain links TRBV7-9 with TRBJ2-3; unclear D gene. Per germline, CDR1 SEHNR and CDR2 FQNEAQ (reference sequence). CDR3 size: 15 residues. V was clipped by 4 bases and J by 2 bases, with 13 bases between them. The CDR3 region has the DNA TGTGCCAGCAGCTGGGAACCCCAGACCACAGATACGCAGTATTTT. Translated: CASSWEPQTTDTQYF.

This chain links TRBV6-5 with TRBJ1-2, with D possibly being TRBD1 (6 bases). CDR1 is MNHEY, CDR2 SVGAGI, per germline. V lost 5 bases to trimming and J lost 3 bases, with 10 bases between them. The CDR3 consists of 13 residues. The CDR3 DNA sequence: TGTGCCAGCAGTATCACAGGGCACTATGGCTACACCTTC. This translates into CASSITGHYGYTF.

This chain connects TRBV12-3 or TRBV12-4 to TRBJ1-2, with a tentative D call TRBD1 (6 bases). The germline V and J ends were trimmed by 3 bases and 5 bases, with 16 bases remaining between them. The CDR3 has 15 amino acids. The CDR3 here is CASSFGLGAGYGYTF. The DNA for the CDR3 is TGTGCCAGCAGTTTCGGGCTGGGGGCTGGGTATGGCTACACCTTC.

This sequence joins TRBV30 and TRBJ2-5; D gene unclear. Per germline, CDR1 GTSNPN and CDR2 SVGIG (reference sequence). The CDR3 consists of 14 residues. V gave up 1 base and J gave up 4 bases, with 13 bases separating them. The CDR3 reads CAWSDGASAETQYF. Written as DNA, the CDR3 is TGTGCCTGGAGTGATGGAGCCAGCGCAGAGACCCAGTACTTC.

The J gene is TRBJ2-7, the V gene TRBV7-2; D might be TRBD1 (6 bases). CDR1 is SGHTA and CDR2 is FQGNSA in the germline V gene. The CDR3 spans 15 residues. Trimming shortened V by 4 bases and J by 3 bases, and 16 bases separated the two germline ends. As DNA, the CDR3 is TGTGCCAGCAGCTCAGGACAGAGGGAGCTCTACGAGCAGTACTTC. Residues: CASSSGQRELYEQYF.

The table lists this clonotype with a count of one. The chain combines TRBV7-2 with TRBJ2-1; 8 bases line up with TRBD2. Losses at the gene ends were 2 bases for V and 7 bases for J; bases not matched to a gene: 13. Germline V gene data show CDR1 as SGHTA and CDR2 as FQGNSA. The CDR3 is 17 residues long. CDR3 nucleotide sequence: TGTGCCAGCAGCTTATCCACTAGCGGTGAGAGAGAAAATGAGCAGTTCTTC. Translating gives CASSLSTSGERENEQFF.

The chain has TRBV7-9 and TRBJ1-1; possible D gene TRBD1, 6 bases. The CDR3 is made up of 14 amino acids. Germline V gene sequence: CDR1 SEHNR, CDR2 FQNEAQ (reference sequence). Trimming removed 5 bases at V and 3 bases at J, with 13 bases between. DNA for the CDR3: TGTGCCAGCAGCCCTTCACAGGGAGACACTGAAGCTTTCTTT. This gives the protein CASSPSQGDTEAFF.

The V and J genes are TRBV30 and TRBJ2-1; no firm D call. The CDR3 has 13 amino acids. Trimming left V 0 bases short and J 8 bases short, with 11 bases between. Germline CDR1 reads GTSNPN; CDR2 reads SVGIG (reference sequence). The CDR3 here is CAWSVIVGYEQFF. Written as DNA, the CDR3 is TGTGCCTGGAGTGTCATCGTAGGCTATGAGCAGTTCTTC.

The CDR3, as DNA: TGCAGCGTTGGGACAGCTTACGAGCAGTACGTC. It is translated as CSVGTAYEQYV. The gene calls are TRBV29-1 and TRBJ2-7, with a weak D call TRBD1 (6 bases). V shed 4 bases and J shed 4 bases, with 8 bases lying between them. Germline values: CDR1 SQVTM, CDR2 ANQGSEA. The CDR3 contains 11 residues.

This clonotype has just one count. This rearrangement joins TRBV29-1 to TRBJ2-5; D possibly corresponds to TRBD1 (7 bases). In germline, CDR1 is SQVTM, CDR2 ANQGSEA. The V end was cut by 5 bases, the J end by 3 bases, with 16 bases between. The CDR3 contains 14 residues. CDR3 coding DNA: TGCAGCGTTAAGGGGGCGGAGGGAGAAGAGACCCAGTACTTC. Encoded protein: CSVKGAEGEETQYF.

The chain is built from TRBV27 and TRBJ1-5; the D gene is possibly TRBD1 (6 bases). The V end was cut by 8 bases, the J end by 4 bases, with 24 bases between. Per germline, CDR1 MNHEY and CDR2 SMNVEV (reference sequence). CDR3 length equals 17 residues. The CDR3 bases are TGTGCCAGCGGGATAGTTTTTGTGAACAGGGATAATCAGCCCCAGCATTTT. Translating gives CASGIVFVNRDNQPQHF.

This clonotype was recorded only once. The rearrangement uses TRBV27 and TRBJ2-5; 8 bases are a match to TRBD2. CDR1 MNHEY and CDR2 SMNVEV come from the germline V gene (reference sequence). CDR3 length: 15 residues. Unmatched junction bases numbered 6, after V lost 1 base and J lost 5 bases. The CDR3 spells CASSLYGGAMETQYF. The CDR3 coding sequence is TGTGCCAGCAGTTTATACGGGGGGGCAATGGAGACCCAGTACTTC.

This clonotype is a singleton in its sample. This rearrangement joins TRBV29-1 to TRBJ1-2; D remains unclear. With 0 bases removed from V and 0 bases from J, the gap between germline ends came to 8 bases. The CDR3 runs to 14 residues. Germline CDR1 is SQVTM and CDR2 is ANQGSEA. The CDR3 protein is CSVEDPGPNYGYTF. The CDR3 DNA reads TGCAGCGTTGAAGATCCAGGACCTAACTATGGCTACACCTTC.

The chain has TRBV29-1 and TRBJ2-5; a possible D gene is TRBD1 (6 bases). Germline values: CDR1 SQVTM, CDR2 ANQGSEA. V dropped 7 bases and J dropped 5 bases, with 17 bases sitting between them. CDR3 length: 13 residues. This CDR3 reads CSAADRIDETQYF. The CDR3 nucleotides are TGCAGCGCCGCAGACAGGATCGATGAGACCCAGTACTTC.

The chain employs TRBV3-1 and TRBJ1-2; TRBD1 matches 7 bases. CDR3 length: 15 amino acids. Losses at the gene ends were 3 bases for V and 2 bases for J; bases not matched to a gene: 6. Germline-derived CDR1 and CDR2 are LGHDT and YNNKEL (reference sequence). CDR3 sequence: CASSHETGLNYGYTF. CDR3 sequence (DNA): TGTGCCAGCAGCCATGAGACAGGGTTGAACTATGGCTACACCTTC. The variable domain in full, completed from reference TRBV3-1 and TRBJ1-2, reads DTAVSQTPKYLVTQMGNDKSIKCEQNLGHDTMYWYKQDSKKFLKIMFSYNNKELIINETVPNRFSPKSPDKAHLNLHINSLELGDSAVYFCASSHETGLNYGYTFGSGTRLTVV.

V and J are TRBV5-1 and TRBJ1-1, with TRBD1 as a possible D gene (5 bases). This CDR3 has 16 amino acids. Trimming left V 4 bases short and J 1 base short, with 17 bases between. Germline CDR1 SGHRS, CDR2 YFSETQ. The CDR3 spells CASSPGPRGWNTEAFF. CDR3 nucleotides: TGCGCCAGCAGCCCCGGTCCGAGGGGTTGGAACACTGAAGCTTTCTTT. The full variable domain, with the rest looked up from reference TRBV5-1 and TRBJ1-1, is KAGVTQTPRYLIKTRGQQVTLSCSPISGHRSVSWYQQTPGQGLQFLFEYFSETQRNKGNFPGRFSGRQFSNSRSEMNVSTLELGDSALYLCASSPGPRGWNTEAFFGQGTRLTVV.